These 18 T cell receptor beta chains share one sample of origin, sequenced in a study of blood T cell repertoires in COVID-19. Clones were sequenced by immunoSEQ multiplex PCR, and TCRdb holds only the in-frame ones, with some missing. The table lists roughly 42,000 clones, more than 80% of them singletons. The sequencing sample was made of peripheral blood. The receptors were gathered from a man over 45 with COVID-19, enrolled during active disease.

The table lists this clone with a count of one. The genes are TRBV2 and TRBJ2-7, with 10 bases lining up with TRBD2. CDR1 is SNHLY, CDR2 FYNNEI, per germline. V trimming: 3 bases; J trimming: 3 bases; junction bases outside the gene matches: 14. The CDR3 loop spans 18 amino acids. In DNA form, the CDR3 reads TGTGCCAGCAGTGACCTAGCGGGAGCGAATGGTGGTGTCTACGAGCAGTACTTC. It specifies CASSDLAGANGGVYEQYF.

The rearrangement joins TRBV19 to TRBJ2-5; possibly TRBD2 for D (6 bases). With 3 bases removed from V and 0 bases from J, the gap between germline ends came to 11 bases. Germline CDR1 and CDR2: LNHDA and SQIVND (reference sequence). This CDR3 region has 15 residues. CDR3 coding DNA: TGTGCCAGTAGTATTCCGCGGGGAAACCAAGAGACCCAGTACTTC. Residues: CASSIPRGNQETQYF.

V gene TRBV7-2 combines with J gene TRBJ2-7; D call uncertain. Germline CDR1 and CDR2: SGHTA and FQGNSA. Between the trimmed V and J ends, which lost 4 bases and 0 bases, there was a span of 16 bases. This CDR3 region has 16 residues. The CDR3 nucleotides read TGTGCCAGCAGCTCTCCACTCGAGCTTCTCTCCTACGAGCAGTACTTC. As protein: CASSSPLELLSYEQYF.

This clone was counted a single time. The chain uses TRBV18 and TRBJ1-5; weak D call: TRBD1 (6 bases). Per the germline V gene, CDR1 is KGHSH and CDR2 is LQKENI. Trimming took 6 bases from V and 6 from J, leaving 24 bases between them. The CDR3 has 17 amino acids. DNA of the CDR3: TGTGCCAGCTCCCCGGGCCTCGGTGGGGGCACAGGTCAGCCCCAGCATTTT. Protein: CASSPGLGGGTGQPQHF.

This chain uses TRBV6-2 or TRBV6-3 with TRBJ2-2; 10 bases align to TRBD1. After removal of 2 bases from V and 8 bases from J, the junction contained 11 bases not matched to a gene. CDR1 and CDR2 from the germline V gene are MNHEY and SVGEGT. There are 17 residues in the CDR3. The CDR3 nucleotides read TGTGCCAGCAGTTACCCAGACCGGGACAGGGGTACAGGGGAGCTGTTTTTT. Protein: CASSYPDRDRGTGELFF.

The CDR3 DNA reads as TGTGCCAGCAGCCTACCCTGGACAGGGATGATGGAGACCCAGTACTTC. It translates to CASSLPWTGMMETQYF. The V call is TRBV5-5, the J call TRBJ2-5, with 8 positions matching TRBD1. The CDR3 extends over 16 amino acids. In germline, CDR1 is SGHKS, CDR2 YYEKEE (reference sequence). Trimming at V came to 4 bases and at J to 5 bases, leaving 13 bases not matched to a gene.

V is TRBV6-5 and J is TRBJ2-7; D might be TRBD2 (6 bases). Trimming removed 2 bases at V and 2 bases at J, with 13 bases between. The CDR3 contains 15 residues. CDR1 and CDR2 from the germline V gene are MNHEY and SVGAGI. The CDR3 bases are TGTGCCAGCAGTTACGGGACTTCCTCAGCCTACGAGCAGTACTTC. As protein: CASSYGTSSAYEQYF.

The rearrangement links TRBV5-1 to TRBJ2-5; 9 bases match TRBD2. Trimming took 0 bases from V and 3 from J; bases not matched to a gene: 0. CDR1 is SGHRS and CDR2 is YFSETQ in the germline V gene. The CDR3 spans 14 residues. The CDR3 loop is CASSLASGKETQYF. CDR3 in DNA: TGCGCCAGCAGCTTGGCTAGCGGGAAAGAGACCCAGTACTTC. The full variable domain, with the rest looked up from reference TRBV5-1 and TRBJ2-5, is KAGVTQTPRYLIKTRGQQVTLSCSPISGHRSVSWYQQTPGQGLQFLFEYFSETQRNKGNFPGRFSGRQFSNSRSEMNVSTLELGDSALYLCASSLASGKETQYFGPGTRLLVL.

The genes are TRBV6-2 or TRBV6-3 and TRBJ2-1, with 12 bases matching TRBD2. Germline V gene data show CDR1 as MNHEY and CDR2 as SVGEGT. J lost 6 bases, V lost 6 bases, and 6 bases had no gene match. This CDR3 is built from 15 residues. This CDR3 is CASSQLAGGRNEQFF. The DNA of the CDR3 is TGTGCCAGCAGCCAACTAGCGGGAGGACGCAATGAGCAGTTCTTC.

J is TRBJ1-4 and V is TRBV6-1; 10 bases line up with TRBD1. Trimming took 1 base from V and 7 from J; bases not matched to a gene: 6. Germline V gene data show CDR1 as MNHNS and CDR2 as SASEGT. CDR3 length: 16 amino acids. CDR3 DNA sequence: TGTGCCAGCAGTGAAGAGATGGGGACAGGGGCTGAAAAACTGTTTTTT. Its protein product is CASSEEMGTGAEKLFF.

This chain uses TRBV19 with TRBJ2-3; possible D gene TRBD2, 6 bases. Trimming removed 3 bases at V and 3 bases at J, with 13 bases between. CDR3 size: 15 residues. Germline values: CDR1 LNHDA, CDR2 SQIVND (reference sequence). CDR3 loop: CASSIGGTSTDTQYF. The CDR3 DNA is TGTGCCAGTAGTATCGGCGGGACGAGTACAGATACGCAGTATTTT.

V and J are TRBV19 and TRBJ2-2; possibly TRBD2 for D (5 bases). The V gene's germline CDR1 is LNHDA and CDR2 SQIVND (reference sequence). This CDR3 has 14 amino acids. The V end was cut by 5 bases, the J end by 3 bases, with 10 bases between. CDR3 bases: TGTGCCAGTAGTGGCCTAGCATACACCGGGGAGCTGTTTTTT. Translation: CASSGLAYTGELFF.

The sample holds a few counts of this clone. V and J are TRBV10-1 and TRBJ2-7; 7 bases line up with TRBD2. V was clipped by 3 bases and J by 2 bases; unmatched bases: 7. Germline loops: CDR1 WNHNN, CDR2 SYGVQD (reference sequence). This CDR3 is 15 amino acids long. CDR3 protein: CASSEGAGVAYEQYF. The CDR3, as DNA: TGCGCCAGCAGTGAAGGGGCGGGAGTGGCCTACGAGCAGTACTTC.

This clone came up once. This chain connects TRBV14 to TRBJ2-7; 12 nucleotides line up with TRBD2. The CDR3 contains 15 residues. Germline trimming cut 1 base from V and 6 bases from J; bases unmatched to any gene: 4. The V gene's germline CDR1 is SGHDN and CDR2 FVKESK. The CDR3 sequence: CASSQVPSGRAEQYF. CDR3 coding DNA: TGTGCCAGCAGCCAAGTACCTAGCGGGAGGGCCGAGCAGTACTTC. Full variable domain (remainder filled in from reference TRBV14 and TRBJ2-7): EAGVTQFPSHSVIEKGQTVTLRCDPISGHDNLYWYRRVMGKEIKFLLHFVKESKQDESGMPNNRFLAERTGGTYSTLKVQPAELEDSGVYFCASSQVPSGRAEQYFGPGTRLTVT.

This chain joins TRBV20-1 and TRBJ1-3; no reliable D call. Per the germline V gene, CDR1 is DFQATT and CDR2 is SNEGSKA (reference sequence). The CDR3 totals 11 residues. V was clipped by 6 bases and J by 4 bases, with 7 bases between them. CDR3 amino acids: CSAPQGNTIYF. DNA for the CDR3: TGCAGTGCCCCACAGGGAAACACCATATATTTT.

J is TRBJ2-3 and V is TRBV28, with TRBD2 matching 10 bases. This CDR3 has 17 amino acids. Germline V gene lookup returns CDR1 MDHEN and CDR2 SYDVKM. J lost 3 bases, V lost 2 bases, and 8 bases had no gene match. CDR3: CASSLPLISGRTDTQYF. DNA of the CDR3: TGTGCCAGCAGTTTACCCCTTATTAGCGGGAGGACAGATACGCAGTATTTT.

This clone was observed a handful of times. The chain is built from TRBV5-4 and TRBJ1-2, with a tentative D call TRBD1 (6 bases). CDR3 length: 13 residues. V was clipped by 0 bases and J by 3 bases, with 6 bases between them. The germline gives CDR1 SGHNT, CDR2 YYREEE (reference sequence). CDR3 region: CASSLDRDYGYTF. In nucleotides, the CDR3 is TGTGCCAGCAGCTTGGACAGGGACTATGGCTACACCTTC.

This clone appeared a single time. The chain links TRBV4-2 to TRBJ2-1; 7 bases align to TRBD2. Germline V gene sequence: CDR1 LGHNA, CDR2 YNFKEQ. J lost 4 bases, V lost 4 bases, and 16 bases had no gene match. The CDR3 contains 18 residues. In DNA form, the CDR3 reads TGTGCCAGCAGCCCAACCCCGCGGGGCGGGAGAGGGTACAATGAGCAGTTCTTC. Translating it yields CASSPTPRGGRGYNEQFF.